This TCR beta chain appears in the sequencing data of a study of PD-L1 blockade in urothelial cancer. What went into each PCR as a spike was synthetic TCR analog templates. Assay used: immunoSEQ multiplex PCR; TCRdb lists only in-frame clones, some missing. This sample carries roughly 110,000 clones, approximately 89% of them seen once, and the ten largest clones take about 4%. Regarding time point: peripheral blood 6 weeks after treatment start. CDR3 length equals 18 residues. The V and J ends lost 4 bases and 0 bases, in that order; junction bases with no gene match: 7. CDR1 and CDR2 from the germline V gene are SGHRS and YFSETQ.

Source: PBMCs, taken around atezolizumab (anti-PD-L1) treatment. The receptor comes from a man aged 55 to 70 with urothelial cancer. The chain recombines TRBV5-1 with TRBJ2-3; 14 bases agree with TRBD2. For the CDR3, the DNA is TGCGCCAGCAGCCTCGGGACTAGCGGGGGCGCGAGCACAGATACGCAGTATTTT. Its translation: CASSLGTSGGASTDTQYF.